The 27 T cell receptor beta chains below come from one sample, sequenced in a study of regulatory T cells in long-lasting Graves disease. Specified time point: newly diagnosed GD, antithyroid drugs for less than 3 months. Extracted RNA from PBMCs served as the source of the TCR library. Relying on iRepertoire HTBI primers and Arm-PCR of CDR3 regions, the team built TCR beta libraries. TCRdb independently ran MiXCR on the multiplex PCR reads; one entry per CDR3 protein. This sample has 440,000 or so distinct CDR3 sequences; about 15% occur once, and the top ten carry approximately 16%. The sample was also linked to a second study, of T cells in Graves' hyperthyroidism and ophthalmopathy.

The input for sequencing was peripheral blood mononuclear cells (PBMCs), taken at new diagnosis, from a patient treated with antithyroid drugs. Receptors originate from a woman under 40 with Graves disease.

There are a few counts of this clonotype. This chain connects TRBV6-1 to TRBJ2-7; 11 nucleotides agree with TRBD2. This CDR3 is built from 15 residues. J lost 1 base, V lost 6 bases, and 5 bases had no gene match. CDR1 and CDR2 (germline): MNHNS, SASEGT. CDR3 amino acids: CASRVGTSGSYEQYF. The CDR3 nucleotides read TGTGCCAGCAGAGTTGGGACTAGCGGATCCTACGAGCAGTACTTC.

The table lists this clonotype with many counts. The chain carries TRBV30 and TRBJ2-7; 7 nucleotides match TRBD2. V dropped 5 bases and J dropped 3; count of bases not matched to a gene: 4. CDR3 length: 12 residues. Germline CDR1 GTSNPN, CDR2 SVGIG (reference sequence). The CDR3 region is CAWRGGSYEQYF. CDR3 sequence (DNA): TGTGCCTGGCGCGGCGGGAGCTACGAGCAGTACTTC.

As regards this clonotype: It may be a read error: a sequence one base away is much more abundant. The rearrangement uses TRBV29-1 and TRBJ2-1, with TRBD2 matching 9 bases. Germline assignment: CDR1 SQVTM and CDR2 ANQGSEA. The trim removed 3 bases at V and 0 bases at J, leaving 0 bases unmatched. This CDR3 has 14 amino acids. Written as DNA, the CDR3 is TGCAGCGTTGATAGCGGGGGCTCCTACAATGAGCAGTTCTTC. It encodes CSVDSGGSYNEQFF.

Ten or more counts support this clonotype. The rearrangement joins TRBV7-9 to TRBJ2-5; 8 positions agree with TRBD1. V dropped 6 bases and J dropped 3; count of bases not matched to a gene: 6. CDR1 and CDR2 from the germline V gene are SEHNR and FQNEAQ (reference sequence). CDR3 length equals 14 residues. CDR3 residues: CASRRTGLEETQYF. The CDR3 DNA reads as TGTGCCAGCAGAAGGACAGGGCTAGAAGAGACCCAGTACTTC.

This clonotype has more than one count but fewer than ten. This chain connects TRBV24-1 to TRBJ2-2; D gene ambiguous. The CDR3 spans 15 residues. From germline, CDR1 is KGHDR and CDR2 SFDVKD. Trimming took off 5 bases at V and 3 bases at J, with 12 bases between the two ends. The CDR3 DNA is TGTGCCACCAGTGGGGCGGCCGTTGACACCGGGGAGCTGTTTTTT. It codes for CATSGAAVDTGELFF.

This clonotype was counted at least ten times. This sequence joins TRBV7-2 and TRBJ2-1; 8 bases are shared with TRBD2. Unmatched junction bases numbered 10, after V lost 3 bases and J lost 3 bases. In germline, CDR1 is SGHTA, CDR2 FQGNSA. CDR3 length: 17 amino acids. Here the CDR3 DNA reads TGTGCCAGCAGCTTGAGATTCGGGGGGGGTCTCTACAATGAGCAGTTCTTC. This codes for CASSLRFGGGLYNEQFF.

This chain uses TRBV10-2 with TRBJ2-5, with 7 bases aligning to TRBD1. V lost 3 bases and J lost 5; bases outside the gene matches: 12. Germline V CDR1 and CDR2: WSHSY, SAAADI. CDR3 length: 16 amino acids. The CDR3 nucleotides are TGCGCCAGCAGTGAAATCCAGCGCCCCAGGGGGGAGACCCAGTACTTC. It yields the protein CASSEIQRPRGETQYF.

Details on this clonotype: The junction departs from germline at one end; a sequencing error may be responsible. The rearrangement uses TRBV30 and TRBJ1-4; 9 positions agree with TRBD1. This CDR3 comprises 15 residues. Looked up from germline, CDR1 is GTSNPN and CDR2 is SVGIG (reference sequence). The CDR3 reads CAWRLPGQGFVKLLF. The CDR3 nucleotides are TGTGCCTGGAGGCTGCCGGGACAGGGATTTGTAAAACTGCTTTTT. Variable domain in full (rest from reference TRBV30 and TRBJ1-4): SQTIHQWPATLVQPVGSPLSLECTVEGTSNPNLYWYRQAAGRGLQLLFYSVGIGQISSEVPQNLSASRPQDRQFILSSKKLLLSDSGFYLCAWRLPGQGFVKLLFGSGTQLSVL.

At least ten counts were recorded for this clonotype. The CDR3 region is CASSLPSAREIEQFF. The CDR3 DNA sequence: TGTGCCAGCAGCCTACCAAGTGCGCGGGAGATAGAGCAGTTCTTC. The chain combines TRBV3-1 with TRBJ2-1; 7 bases align to TRBD2. The V gene's germline CDR1 is LGHDT and CDR2 YNNKEL (reference sequence). This CDR3 has 15 residues. With V trimmed by 4 bases and J by 10 bases, 13 bases remained unmatched.

The table lists this clonotype with a few counts. The rearrangement uses TRBV10-3 and TRBJ2-7, with D perhaps matching TRBD1 (5 bases). The CDR3 spans 11 residues. CDR1 and CDR2 (germline): ENHRY, SYGVKD. Trimming stripped 10 bases from V and 5 bases from J, with 12 bases between. CDR3 amino acids: CATQASNEQYF. Written as DNA, the CDR3 is TGTGCCACACAGGCAAGCAACGAGCAGTACTTC.

There are a few counts of this clonotype. CDR3 region: CASSLSARHYGYTF. Written as DNA, the CDR3 is TGTGCCAGCAGTTTATCTGCCAGACACTATGGCTACACCTTC. The V gene is TRBV28, the J gene TRBJ1-2; D ambiguous. Per germline, CDR1 MDHEN and CDR2 SYDVKM. V lost 1 base to trimming and J lost 3 bases, with 9 bases between them. The CDR3 length is 14 residues.

The chain is built from TRBV7-2 and TRBJ2-7; TRBD1 is a possible D gene (6 bases). The CDR3 covers 14 residues. Trimming pared 4 bases from V and 0 bases from J, leaving 10 bases between. CDR1 is SGHTA and CDR2 is FQGNSA in the germline V gene. CDR3 nucleotides: TGTGCCAGCAGCTCCGCGGACAGCTCCTACGAGCAGTACTTC. Translation gives CASSSADSSYEQYF.

V gene TRBV19 combines with J gene TRBJ1-5; D remains ambiguous. Germline values: CDR1 LNHDA, CDR2 SQIVND (reference sequence). The CDR3 covers 13 residues. Between the trimmed V and J ends, which lost 5 bases and 6 bases, there was a span of 11 bases. CDR3 region: CASSFLGRQPQHF. Here the CDR3 DNA reads TGTGCCAGTAGTTTTTTGGGTCGTCAGCCCCAGCATTTT.

This clonotype has a handful of counts. The chain links TRBV10-3 to TRBJ1-1; D is undetermined. V lost 3 bases to trimming and J lost 1 base, with 12 bases between them. The CDR3 has 15 residues. Germline V gives CDR1 ENHRY, CDR2 SYGVKD. Here the CDR3 reads CAISESARKNTEAFF. CDR3 sequence (DNA): TGTGCCATCAGTGAATCCGCACGAAAGAACACTGAAGCTTTCTTT.

CDR3: CASSQSPAADYEQYF. CDR3 DNA: TGCGCCAGCAGCCAAAGTCCCGCGGCAGACTACGAGCAGTACTTC. The V gene is TRBV5-1, the J gene TRBJ2-7; D is unclear. This CDR3 spans 15 amino acids. Germline V CDR1 and CDR2: SGHRS, YFSETQ. V shed 4 bases and J shed 3 bases, with 17 bases lying between them. Looking up the rest from reference TRBV5-1 and TRBJ2-7 gives the full variable domain: KAGVTQTPRYLIKTRGQQVTLSCSPISGHRSVSWYQQTPGQGLQFLFEYFSETQRNKGNFPGRFSGRQFSNSRSEMNVSTLELGDSALYLCASSQSPAADYEQYFGPGTRLTVT.

On this clonotype itself: Since a much larger clone is just one base distant, this may be a read error. The gene calls are TRBV12-3 or TRBV12-4 and TRBJ2-7, with no clear D. The J call is doubtful: the DNA matches TRBJ2-1 better. The CDR3 is made up of 14 amino acids. The CDR3 coding sequence is TGTGCCACCAGTTCAGGCGGACCCTCCTACGAGCAGTTCTTC. It translates to CATSSGGPSYEQFF.

This clonotype was observed at least ten times. The chain has TRBV7-9 and TRBJ2-3; 13 positions agree with TRBD2. CDR1 and CDR2 (germline): SEHNR, FQNEAQ (reference sequence). With 5 bases clipped from V and 5 bases from J, the junction kept 4 bases outside the gene matches. The CDR3 runs 15 residues. In DNA, the CDR3 is TGTGCCAGCAGCCGGACTAGCGGGAGTAAAGATACGCAGTATTTT. It codes for CASSRTSGSKDTQYF.

This clonotype was seen repeatedly, ten times or more. V is TRBV20-1 and J is TRBJ2-5; 8 bases are a match to TRBD2. CDR1 is DFQATT and CDR2 is SNEGSKA in the germline V gene (reference sequence). This CDR3 comprises 16 residues. V was clipped by 1 base and J by 2 bases; unmatched bases: 9. CDR3 in DNA: TGCAGTGCTAGAGCCCCGGGACTAGGAACGCAAGAGACCCAGTACTTC. Encoded protein: CSARAPGLGTQETQYF.

This clonotype showed up many times. The rearrangement links TRBV5-1 to TRBJ1-2; D might be TRBD1 (6 bases). The germline V gene has CDR1 SGHRS and CDR2 YFSETQ. The CDR3 extends over 17 amino acids. V lost 3 bases to trimming and J lost 0 bases, with 18 bases between them. The chain's CDR3 is CASSSTTDRISNYGYTF. CDR3 coding DNA: TGCGCCAGCAGCTCGACGACCGACAGGATCTCTAACTATGGCTACACCTTC.

This clonotype was counted ten times or more. The chain is built from TRBV11-3 and TRBJ2-2; 10 positions agree with TRBD1. The trim removed 4 bases at V and 6 bases at J, leaving 8 bases unmatched. The length of the CDR3 is 16 residues. The V gene's germline CDR1 is SGHNT and CDR2 YENEEA. The CDR3 DNA follows: TGTGCCAGCAGCTCAAACCGGGACAGGGGCTCCGGGGAGCTGTTTTTT. Its translation: CASSSNRDRGSGELFF.

At least ten counts were recorded for this clonotype. V usage is TRBV28 and J usage is TRBJ2-5, with D perhaps matching TRBD1 or TRBD2 (5 bases each). CDR3 length: 15 amino acids. V was pared by 5 bases and J by 1 base, with 14 bases between. CDR1 and CDR2 from the germline V gene are MDHEN and SYDVKM. Written as DNA, the CDR3 is TGTGCCAGCAGTCCGACGGGACGGACCCAAGAGACCCAGTACTTC. Its protein is CASSPTGRTQETQYF.

For this clonotype: A far larger clone is one nucleotide away, so this likely arose from a read error. This chain connects TRBV12-3 or TRBV12-4 to TRBJ2-2; 10 bases agree with TRBD2. V trimming: 6 bases; J trimming: 5 bases; junction bases outside the gene matches: 6. This CDR3 spans 15 amino acids. The CDR3 DNA follows: TGTGCCAGCAGCCCTCGGGGACTAGCGACCGGGGAGCTGTTTTTT. It translates to CASSPRGLATGELFF.

The sample holds many counts of this clonotype. The rearrangement links TRBV28 to TRBJ2-7; D is possibly TRBD2 (6 bases). Germline V gene lookup returns CDR1 MDHEN and CDR2 SYDVKM. Trimming cost V 6 bases and J 1 base, with 13 bases left between them. This CDR3 is 14 amino acids long. Here the CDR3 DNA reads TGTGCCAGCAGCGAGACTAGTTGGTCCTACGAGCAGTACTTC. Protein product: CASSETSWSYEQYF.

This clonotype has a handful of counts. V and J are TRBV6-1 and TRBJ2-5, with TRBD2 matching over 7 bases. Germline loops: CDR1 MNHNS, CDR2 SASEGT. The CDR3 contains 15 residues. V lost 4 bases and J lost 2; bases outside the gene matches: 7. CDR3 region: CASSGGTTSQETQYF. CDR3 nucleotide sequence: TGTGCCAGCAGTGGCGGGACTACGTCGCAAGAGACCCAGTACTTC.

This clonotype was detected ten times or more. The genes are TRBV7-8 and TRBJ2-5; 7 positions match TRBD1. The CDR3 extends over 14 amino acids. Looked up from germline, CDR1 is SGHVS and CDR2 is FQNEAQ. With 1 base clipped from V and 10 bases from J, the junction kept 9 bases outside the gene matches. CDR3 DNA sequence: TGTGCCAGCAGCTTAGGGGGTGAACAGGGGAACCAGTACTTC. It encodes CASSLGGEQGNQYF. The full variable domain, rest sourced from reference TRBV7-8 and TRBJ2-5, is GAGVSQSPRYKVAKRGQDVALRCDPISGHVSLFWYQQALGQGPEFLTYFQNEAQLDKSGLPSDRFFAERPEGSVSTLKIQRTQQEDSAVYLCASSLGGEQGNQYFGPGTRLLVL.

The table lists this clonotype with many counts. The V and J genes are TRBV28 and TRBJ2-1; 7 bases map to TRBD1. Losses at the gene ends were 2 bases for V and 8 bases for J; bases not matched to a gene: 9. Germline CDR1 reads MDHEN; CDR2 reads SYDVKM. CDR3 size: 15 residues. CDR3 sequence (DNA): TGTGCCAGCAGTTTAGGGGTCAGGGGGAAGGATGAGCAGTTCTTC. Amino acid sequence: CASSLGVRGKDEQFF.

This clonotype occurred many times. The chain is built from TRBV18 and TRBJ1-1; no reliable D call. The CDR3 covers 11 residues. V was shortened by 3 bases and J by 8 bases, with 7 bases between the two germline ends. Germline CDR1 is KGHSH and CDR2 is LQKENI. The CDR3 loop is CASSPGIEAFF. CDR3 bases: TGTGCCAGCTCACCTGGTATCGAAGCTTTCTTT.